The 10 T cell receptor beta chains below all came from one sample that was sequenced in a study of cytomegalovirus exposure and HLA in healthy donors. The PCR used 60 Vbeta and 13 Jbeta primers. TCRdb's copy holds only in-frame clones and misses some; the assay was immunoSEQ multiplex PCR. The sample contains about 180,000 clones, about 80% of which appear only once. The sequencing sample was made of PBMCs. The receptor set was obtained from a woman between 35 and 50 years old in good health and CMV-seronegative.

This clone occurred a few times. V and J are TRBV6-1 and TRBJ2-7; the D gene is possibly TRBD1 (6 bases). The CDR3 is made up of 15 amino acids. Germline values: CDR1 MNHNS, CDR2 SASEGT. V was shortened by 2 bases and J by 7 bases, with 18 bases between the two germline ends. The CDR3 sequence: CASSENRDQLREQYF. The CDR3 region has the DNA TGTGCCAGCAGTGAAAACAGGGACCAGCTTAGGGAGCAGTACTTC.

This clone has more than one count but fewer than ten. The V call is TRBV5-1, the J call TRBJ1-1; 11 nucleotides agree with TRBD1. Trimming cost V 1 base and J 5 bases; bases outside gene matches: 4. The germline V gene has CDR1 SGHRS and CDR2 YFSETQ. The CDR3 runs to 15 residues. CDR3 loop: CASSLRGQGVTEAFF. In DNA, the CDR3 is TGCGCCAGCAGCTTGAGGGGACAGGGGGTTACTGAAGCTTTCTTT. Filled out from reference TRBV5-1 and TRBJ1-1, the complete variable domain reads KAGVTQTPRYLIKTRGQQVTLSCSPISGHRSVSWYQQTPGQGLQFLFEYFSETQRNKGNFPGRFSGRQFSNSRSEMNVSTLELGDSALYLCASSLRGQGVTEAFFGQGTRLTVV.

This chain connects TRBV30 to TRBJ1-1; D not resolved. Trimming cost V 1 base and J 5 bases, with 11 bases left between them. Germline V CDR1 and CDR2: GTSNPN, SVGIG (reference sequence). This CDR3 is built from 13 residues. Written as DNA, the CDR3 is TGTGCCTGGAGTGCTGACTTCGGTACTGAAGCTTTCTTT. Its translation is CAWSADFGTEAFF.

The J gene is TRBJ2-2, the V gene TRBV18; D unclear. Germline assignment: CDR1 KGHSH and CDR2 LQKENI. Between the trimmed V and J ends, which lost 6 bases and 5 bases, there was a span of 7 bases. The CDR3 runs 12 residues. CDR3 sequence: CASSIGTGELFF. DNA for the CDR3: TGTGCCAGCTCTATCGGGACCGGGGAGCTGTTTTTT.

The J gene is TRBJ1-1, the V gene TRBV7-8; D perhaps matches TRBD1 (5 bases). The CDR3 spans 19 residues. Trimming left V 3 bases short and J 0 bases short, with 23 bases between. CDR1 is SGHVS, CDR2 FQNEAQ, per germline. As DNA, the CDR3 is TGTGCCAGCAGCTTTAGAAACCTTCGGGAGGGGCGGCTGAACACTGAAGCTTTCTTT. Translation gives CASSFRNLREGRLNTEAFF.

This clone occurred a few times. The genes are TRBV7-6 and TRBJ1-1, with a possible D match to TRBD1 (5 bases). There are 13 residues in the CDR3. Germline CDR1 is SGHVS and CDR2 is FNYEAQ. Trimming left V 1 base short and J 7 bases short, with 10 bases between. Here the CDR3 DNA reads TGTGCCAGCAGCTTAGGACCAGGGAATGAAGCTTTCTTT. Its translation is CASSLGPGNEAFF.

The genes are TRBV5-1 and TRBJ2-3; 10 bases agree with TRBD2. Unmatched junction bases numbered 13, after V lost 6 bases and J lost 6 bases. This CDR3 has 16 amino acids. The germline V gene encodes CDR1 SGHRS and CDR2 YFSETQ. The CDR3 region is CASTLTRLAGADTQYF. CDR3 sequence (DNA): TGCGCCAGCACCCTAACCCGGCTAGCGGGAGCGGATACGCAGTATTTT.

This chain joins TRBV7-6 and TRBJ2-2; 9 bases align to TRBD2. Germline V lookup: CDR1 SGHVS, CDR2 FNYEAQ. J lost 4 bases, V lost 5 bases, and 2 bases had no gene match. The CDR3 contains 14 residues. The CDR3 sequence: CASSRLAATGELFF. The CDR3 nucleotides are TGTGCCAGCAGCCGACTAGCGGCCACCGGGGAGCTGTTTTTT.

The CDR3 reads CASSFANPGQGTQPQHF. The DNA for the CDR3 is TGTGCCAGCAGCTTCGCTAACCCGGGACAGGGTACCCAGCCCCAGCATTTT. J is TRBJ1-5 and V is TRBV7-2; the match to TRBD1 covers 9 bases. Germline assignment: CDR1 SGHTA and CDR2 FQGNSA. V was clipped by 3 bases and J by 7 bases; unmatched bases: 13. The CDR3 has 17 amino acids.

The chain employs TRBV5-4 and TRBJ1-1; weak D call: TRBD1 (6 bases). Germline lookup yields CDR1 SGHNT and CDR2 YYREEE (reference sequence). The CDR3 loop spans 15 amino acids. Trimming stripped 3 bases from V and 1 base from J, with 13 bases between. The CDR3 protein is CASSSGVSGNTEAFF. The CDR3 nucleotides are TGTGCCAGCAGCTCAGGGGTTTCCGGGAACACTGAAGCTTTCTTT.